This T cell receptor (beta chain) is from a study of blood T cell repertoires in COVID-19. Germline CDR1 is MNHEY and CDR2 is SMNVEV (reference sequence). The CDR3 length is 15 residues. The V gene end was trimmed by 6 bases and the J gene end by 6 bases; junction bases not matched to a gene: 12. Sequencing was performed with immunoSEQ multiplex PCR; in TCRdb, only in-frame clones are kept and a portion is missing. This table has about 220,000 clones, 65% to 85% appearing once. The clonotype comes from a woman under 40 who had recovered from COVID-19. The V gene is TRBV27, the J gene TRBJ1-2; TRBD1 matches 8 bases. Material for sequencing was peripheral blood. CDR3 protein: CASRVRPGGVDGYTF. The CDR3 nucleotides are TGTGCCAGCAGAGTTCGGCCAGGGGGCGTCGATGGCTACACCTTC.